The present T cell receptor (beta chain) was sequenced within a study of shared clonotypes between healthy human individuals. To note about this clone: Its specificity is not known.

CD45RO-negative, CCR7-positively selected cells formed the naive CD8 fraction, excluding terminally differentiated effector memory CD45RA+ cells. Among the donors, all were Caucasian adults who lived in Nashville, Tennessee. The germline V gene encodes CDR1 SEHNR and CDR2 FQNEAQ (reference sequence). This CDR3 has 13 amino acids. With 5 bases clipped from V and 6 bases from J, the junction kept 5 bases outside the gene matches. Over several immunoSEQ plates, each subset's genomic DNA was distributed in even portions. In the sorted-subset replicate PCRs, approximately 200 ng DNA, around 30,000 T cell genomes, was used. TCRdb's table, derived via immunoSEQ multiplex PCR, lists solely in-frame clones and lacks some. This table holds more than 550,000 clones, about 90% found once. Whole-study results and caveats: Some naive CD4 clonotypes, roughly 4.7%, turned up in common across several donors.

The chain has TRBV7-9 and TRBJ2-7; 9 bases map to TRBD1. This clonotype was sampled from a man aged 25 to 45 in good health. The sequencing sample was made of naive CD8+ T cells sorted from blood. In DNA form, the CDR3 reads TGTGCCAGCAGCCCACCGACAGGGGGCGAGCAGTACTTC. Translating gives CASSPPTGGEQYF.